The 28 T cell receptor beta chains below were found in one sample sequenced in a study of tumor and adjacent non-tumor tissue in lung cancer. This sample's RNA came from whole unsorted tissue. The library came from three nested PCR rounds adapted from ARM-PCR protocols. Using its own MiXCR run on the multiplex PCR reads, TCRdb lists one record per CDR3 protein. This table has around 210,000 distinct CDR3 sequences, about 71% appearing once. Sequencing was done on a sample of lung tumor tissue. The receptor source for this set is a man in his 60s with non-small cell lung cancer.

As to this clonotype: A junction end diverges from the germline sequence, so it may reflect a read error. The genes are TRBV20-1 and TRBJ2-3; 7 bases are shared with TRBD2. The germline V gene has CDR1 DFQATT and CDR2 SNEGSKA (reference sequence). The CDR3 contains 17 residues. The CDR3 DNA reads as TGCTGTGCTCCCACGGCGGGGGTCATGCACCGCACAGATACGCAGTATTTT. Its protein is CCAPTAGVMHRTDTQYF.

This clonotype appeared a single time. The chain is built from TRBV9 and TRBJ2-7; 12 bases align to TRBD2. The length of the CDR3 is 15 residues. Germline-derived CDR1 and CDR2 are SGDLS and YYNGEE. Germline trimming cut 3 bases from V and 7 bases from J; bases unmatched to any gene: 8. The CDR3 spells CASSARLAGVEEQYF. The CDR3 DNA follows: TGTGCCAGCAGCGCCCGACTAGCGGGAGTGGAAGAGCAGTACTTC. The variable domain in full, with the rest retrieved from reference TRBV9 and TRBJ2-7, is DSGVTQTPKHLITATGQRVTLRCSPRSGDLSVYWYQQSLDQGLQFLIQYYNGEERAKGNILERFSAQQFPDLHSELNLSSLELGDSALYFCASSARLAGVEEQYFGPGTRLTVT.

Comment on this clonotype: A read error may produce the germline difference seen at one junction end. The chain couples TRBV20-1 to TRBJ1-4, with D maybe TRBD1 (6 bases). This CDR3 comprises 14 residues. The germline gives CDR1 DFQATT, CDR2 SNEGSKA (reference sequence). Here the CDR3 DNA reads TGCAGTGTCCGATGGGGGCTCGCTAATCAAAAACTGTTTTTT. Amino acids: CSVRWGLANQKLFF.

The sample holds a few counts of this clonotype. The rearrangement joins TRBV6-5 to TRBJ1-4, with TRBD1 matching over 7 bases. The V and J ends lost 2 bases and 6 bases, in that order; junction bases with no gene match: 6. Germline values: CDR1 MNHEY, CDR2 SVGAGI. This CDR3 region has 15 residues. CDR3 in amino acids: CASSYQGGAHEKLFF. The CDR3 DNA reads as TGTGCCAGCAGTTACCAGGGGGGGGCCCATGAAAAACTGTTTTTT.

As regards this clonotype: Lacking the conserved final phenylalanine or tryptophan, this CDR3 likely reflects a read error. CDR3 sequence (DNA): TGTGCCAGCAGTTACCCTATAGAGGGGACTACCCCTCAGCCCCAGCATTCT. The encoded protein is CASSYPIEGTTPQPQHS. J is TRBJ1-5 and V is TRBV6-5, with D perhaps TRBD1 (5 bases). Per the germline V gene, CDR1 is MNHEY and CDR2 is SVGAGI. The germline V and J ends were trimmed by 2 bases and 6 bases, with 20 bases remaining between them. This CDR3 comprises 17 residues.

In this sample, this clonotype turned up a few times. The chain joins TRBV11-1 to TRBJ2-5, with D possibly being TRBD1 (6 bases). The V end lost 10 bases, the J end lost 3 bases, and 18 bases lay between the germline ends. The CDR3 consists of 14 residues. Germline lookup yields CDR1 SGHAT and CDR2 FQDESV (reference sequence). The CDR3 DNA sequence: TGTGCCAACAGTCTCGACAGGCTAAAAGAGACCCAGTACTTC. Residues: CANSLDRLKETQYF.

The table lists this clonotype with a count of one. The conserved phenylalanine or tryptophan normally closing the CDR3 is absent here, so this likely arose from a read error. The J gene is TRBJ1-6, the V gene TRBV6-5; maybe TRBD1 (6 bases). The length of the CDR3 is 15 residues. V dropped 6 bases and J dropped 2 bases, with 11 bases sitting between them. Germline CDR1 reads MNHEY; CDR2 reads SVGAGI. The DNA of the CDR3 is TGTGCCAGCAGCACGGACAGACCCTATAATTCACCCCTCCACTAT. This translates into CASSTDRPYNSPLHY.

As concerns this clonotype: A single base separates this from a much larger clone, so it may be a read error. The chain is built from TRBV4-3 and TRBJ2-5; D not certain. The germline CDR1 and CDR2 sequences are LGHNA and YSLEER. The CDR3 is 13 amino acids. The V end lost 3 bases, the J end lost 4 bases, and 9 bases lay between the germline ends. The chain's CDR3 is CASSQTFRETQYF. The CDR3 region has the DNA TGCGCCAGCAGCCAGACTTTTCGAGAGACCCAGTACTTC.

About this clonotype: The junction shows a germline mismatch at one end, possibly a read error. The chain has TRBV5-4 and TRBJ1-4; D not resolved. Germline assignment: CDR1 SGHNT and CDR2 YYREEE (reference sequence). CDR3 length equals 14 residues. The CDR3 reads CANSAGQANEKLYF. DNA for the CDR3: TGTGCCAACAGCGCGGGCCAGGCCAATGAAAAACTGTATTTT.

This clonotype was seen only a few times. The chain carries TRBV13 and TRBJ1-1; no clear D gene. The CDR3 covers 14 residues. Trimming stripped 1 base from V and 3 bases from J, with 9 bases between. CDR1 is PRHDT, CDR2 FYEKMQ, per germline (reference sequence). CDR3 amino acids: CASSLASLHTEAFF. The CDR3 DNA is TGTGCCAGCAGCTTAGCGAGCCTCCACACTGAAGCTTTCTTT.

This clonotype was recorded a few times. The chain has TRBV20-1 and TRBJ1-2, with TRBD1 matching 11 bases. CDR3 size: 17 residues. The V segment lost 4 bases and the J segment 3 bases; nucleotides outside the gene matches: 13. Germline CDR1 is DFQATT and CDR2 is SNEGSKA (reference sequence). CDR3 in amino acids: CSATRRTGGRRDYGYTF. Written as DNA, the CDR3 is TGCAGTGCTACTAGGAGGACAGGGGGCCGGCGCGACTATGGCTACACCTTC.

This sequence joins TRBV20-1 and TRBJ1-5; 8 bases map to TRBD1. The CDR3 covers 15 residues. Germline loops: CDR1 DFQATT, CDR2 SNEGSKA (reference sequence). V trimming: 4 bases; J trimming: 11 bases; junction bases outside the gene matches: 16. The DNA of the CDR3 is TGCAGTGCTATAGATCAACAGGGGGATGGGCAGTCCCAGCATTTT. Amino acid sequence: CSAIDQQGDGQSQHF.

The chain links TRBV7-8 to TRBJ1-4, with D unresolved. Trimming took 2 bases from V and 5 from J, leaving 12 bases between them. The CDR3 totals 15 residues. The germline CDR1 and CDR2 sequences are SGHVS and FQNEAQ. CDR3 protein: CASSLRTALNEKLFF. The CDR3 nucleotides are TGTGCCAGCAGCTTACGGACGGCCTTGAATGAAAAACTGTTTTTT. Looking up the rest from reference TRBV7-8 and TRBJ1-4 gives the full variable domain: GAGVSQSPRYKVAKRGQDVALRCDPISGHVSLFWYQQALGQGPEFLTYFQNEAQLDKSGLPSDRFFAERPEGSVSTLKIQRTQQEDSAVYLCASSLRTALNEKLFFGSGTQLSVL.

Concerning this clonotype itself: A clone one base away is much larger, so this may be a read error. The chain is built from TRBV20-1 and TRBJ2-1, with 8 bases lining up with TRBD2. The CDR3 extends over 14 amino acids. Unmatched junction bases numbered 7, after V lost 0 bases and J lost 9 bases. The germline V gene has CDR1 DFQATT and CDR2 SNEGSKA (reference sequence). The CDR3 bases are TGCAGTGCTAGAGAGGGACGGGGGGGCCTTGAGCAGTTCTTC. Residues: CSAREGRGGLEQFF.

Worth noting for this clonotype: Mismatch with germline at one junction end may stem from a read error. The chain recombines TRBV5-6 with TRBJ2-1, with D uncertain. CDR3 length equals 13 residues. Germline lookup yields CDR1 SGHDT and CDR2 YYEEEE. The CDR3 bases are TGTGCCGGCAGCTTGGGAACGGATAATGAGCAGTTCTTC. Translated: CAGSLGTDNEQFF.

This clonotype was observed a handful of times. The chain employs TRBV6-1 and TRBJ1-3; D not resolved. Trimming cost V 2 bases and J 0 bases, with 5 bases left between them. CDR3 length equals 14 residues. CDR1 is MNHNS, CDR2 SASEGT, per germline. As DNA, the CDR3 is TGTGCCAGCAGTGAACAAATCTCTGGAAACACCATATATTTT. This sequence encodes CASSEQISGNTIYF.

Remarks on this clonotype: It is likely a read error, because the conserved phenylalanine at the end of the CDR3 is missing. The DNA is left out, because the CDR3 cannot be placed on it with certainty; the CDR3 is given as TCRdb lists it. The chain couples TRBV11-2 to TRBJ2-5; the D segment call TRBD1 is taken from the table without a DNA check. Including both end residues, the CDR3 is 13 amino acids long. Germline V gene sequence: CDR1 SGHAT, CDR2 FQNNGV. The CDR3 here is CASSTTGEETQHL.

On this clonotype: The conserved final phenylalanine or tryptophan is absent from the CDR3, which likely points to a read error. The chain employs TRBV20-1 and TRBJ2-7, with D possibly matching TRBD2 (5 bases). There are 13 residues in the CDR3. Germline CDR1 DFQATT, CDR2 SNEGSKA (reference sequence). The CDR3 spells CSARRRRSYGQYY. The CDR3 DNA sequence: TGCAGTGCTAGACGTAGGAGGTCTTACGGGCAGTACTAC.

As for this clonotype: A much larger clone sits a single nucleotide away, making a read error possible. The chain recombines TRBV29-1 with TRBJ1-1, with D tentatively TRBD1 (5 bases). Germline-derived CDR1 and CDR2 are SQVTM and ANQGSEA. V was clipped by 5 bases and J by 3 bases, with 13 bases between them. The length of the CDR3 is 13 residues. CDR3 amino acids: CSVTIGADTEAFF. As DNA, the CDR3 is TGCAGCGTTACAATAGGGGCTGACACTGAAGCTTTCTTT.

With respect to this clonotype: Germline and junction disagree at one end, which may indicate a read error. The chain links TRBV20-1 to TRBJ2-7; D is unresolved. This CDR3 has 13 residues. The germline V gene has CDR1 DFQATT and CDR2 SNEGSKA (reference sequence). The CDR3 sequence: CGASLTHSYEQYF. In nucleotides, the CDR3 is TGCGGTGCCTCTCTGACACACTCCTACGAGCAGTACTTC.

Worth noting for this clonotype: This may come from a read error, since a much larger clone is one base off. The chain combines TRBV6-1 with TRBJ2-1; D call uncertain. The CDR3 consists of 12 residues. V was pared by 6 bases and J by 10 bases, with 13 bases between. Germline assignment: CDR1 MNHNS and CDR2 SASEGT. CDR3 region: CASRVQIWEQFF. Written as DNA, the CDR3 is TGTGCCAGCAGGGTACAAATATGGGAGCAGTTCTTC.

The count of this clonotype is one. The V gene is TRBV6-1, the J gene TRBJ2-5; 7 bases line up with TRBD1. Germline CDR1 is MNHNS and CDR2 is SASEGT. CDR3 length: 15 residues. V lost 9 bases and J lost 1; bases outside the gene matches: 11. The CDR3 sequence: CARRGTVYLQETQYF. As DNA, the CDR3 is TGTGCCAGAAGAGGGACAGTGTACCTCCAAGAGACCCAGTACTTC.

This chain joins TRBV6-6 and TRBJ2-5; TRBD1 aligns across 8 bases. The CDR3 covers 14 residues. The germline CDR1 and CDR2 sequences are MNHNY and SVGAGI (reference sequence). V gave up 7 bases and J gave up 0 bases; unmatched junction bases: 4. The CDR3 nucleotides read TGTGCCAGCACCCCGACAGGGGACCAAGAGACCCAGTACTTC. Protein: CASTPTGDQETQYF.

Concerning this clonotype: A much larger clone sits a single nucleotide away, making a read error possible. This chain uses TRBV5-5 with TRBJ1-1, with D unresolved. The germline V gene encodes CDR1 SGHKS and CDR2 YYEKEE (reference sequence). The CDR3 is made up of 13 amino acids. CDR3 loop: CAGSRGPNTEAFF. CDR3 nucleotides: TGTGCCGGCAGCAGAGGTCCGAACACTGAAGCTTTCTTT.

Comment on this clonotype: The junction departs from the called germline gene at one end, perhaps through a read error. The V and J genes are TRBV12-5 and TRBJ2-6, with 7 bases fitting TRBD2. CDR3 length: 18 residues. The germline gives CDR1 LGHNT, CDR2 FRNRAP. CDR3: CASGPQTGGSSGANVMTF. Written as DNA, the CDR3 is TGCGCTAGTGGTCCCCAGACGGGCGGGAGTTCTGGGGCCAACGTCATGACTTTC. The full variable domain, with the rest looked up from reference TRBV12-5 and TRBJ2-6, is DARVTQTPRHKVTEMGQEVTMRCQPILGHNTVFWYRQTMMQGLELLAYFRNRAPLDDSGMPKDRFSAEMPDATLATLKIQPSEPRDSAVYFCASGPQTGGSSGANVMTFGAGSRLTVL.

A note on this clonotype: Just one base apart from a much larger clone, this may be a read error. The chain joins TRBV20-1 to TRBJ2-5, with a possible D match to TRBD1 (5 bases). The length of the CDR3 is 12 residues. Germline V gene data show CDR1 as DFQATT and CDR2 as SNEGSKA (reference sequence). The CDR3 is CSASTGQEIQYF. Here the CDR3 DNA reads TGCAGTGCTAGTACAGGCCAAGAGATCCAGTACTTC.

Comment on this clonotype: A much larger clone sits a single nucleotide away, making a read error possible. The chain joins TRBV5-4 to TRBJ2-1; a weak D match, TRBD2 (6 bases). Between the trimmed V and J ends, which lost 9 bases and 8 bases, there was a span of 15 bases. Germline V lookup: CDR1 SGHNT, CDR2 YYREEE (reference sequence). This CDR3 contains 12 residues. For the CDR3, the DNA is TGTGCCACCGCGGGGCCGCGGGATGAGCAGTTCTTC. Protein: CATAGPRDEQFF.

CDR3: CASSQGQGYGTFF. The CDR3 DNA follows: TGCGCCAGCAGCCAAGGACAGGGGTATGGAACTTTCTTT. The gene calls are TRBV4-3 and TRBJ1-1; 8 bases are shared with TRBD1. Germline V gene lookup returns CDR1 LGHNA and CDR2 YSLEER. J gave up 12 bases and V 1 base, and 7 bases lay outside the gene matches. The CDR3 is made up of 13 amino acids.